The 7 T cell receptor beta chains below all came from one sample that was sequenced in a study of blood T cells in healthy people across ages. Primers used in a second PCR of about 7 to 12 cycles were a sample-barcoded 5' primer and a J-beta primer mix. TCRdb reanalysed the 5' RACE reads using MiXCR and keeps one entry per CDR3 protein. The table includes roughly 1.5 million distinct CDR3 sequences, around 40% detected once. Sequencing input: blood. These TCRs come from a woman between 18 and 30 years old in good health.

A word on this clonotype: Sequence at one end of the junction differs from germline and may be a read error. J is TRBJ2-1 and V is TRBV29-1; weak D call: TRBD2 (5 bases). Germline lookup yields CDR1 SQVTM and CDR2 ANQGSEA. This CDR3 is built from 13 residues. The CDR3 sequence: CGVTHEGYNEQFF. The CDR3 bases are TGCGGCGTTACCCACGAGGGCTACAATGAGCAGTTCTTC.

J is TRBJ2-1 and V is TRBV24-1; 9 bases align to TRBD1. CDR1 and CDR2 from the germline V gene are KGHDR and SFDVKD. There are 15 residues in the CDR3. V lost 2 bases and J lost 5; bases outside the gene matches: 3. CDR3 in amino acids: CATSDSGQGNNEQFF. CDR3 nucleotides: TGTGCCACCAGTGATTCGGGACAGGGTAACAATGAGCAGTTCTTC.

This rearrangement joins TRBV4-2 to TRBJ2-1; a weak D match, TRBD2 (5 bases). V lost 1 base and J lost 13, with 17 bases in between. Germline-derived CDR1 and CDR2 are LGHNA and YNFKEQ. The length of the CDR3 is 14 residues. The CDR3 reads CASSQGGSRETQFF. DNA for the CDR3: TGTGCCAGCAGCCAAGGTGGGAGTCGAGAGACCCAGTTCTTC.

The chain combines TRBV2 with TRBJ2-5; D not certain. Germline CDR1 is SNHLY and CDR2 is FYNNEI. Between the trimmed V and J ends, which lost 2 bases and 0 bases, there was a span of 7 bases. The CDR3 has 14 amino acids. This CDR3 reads CASSELSYQETQYF. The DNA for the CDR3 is TGTGCCAGCAGTGAACTCTCGTACCAAGAGACCCAGTACTTC.

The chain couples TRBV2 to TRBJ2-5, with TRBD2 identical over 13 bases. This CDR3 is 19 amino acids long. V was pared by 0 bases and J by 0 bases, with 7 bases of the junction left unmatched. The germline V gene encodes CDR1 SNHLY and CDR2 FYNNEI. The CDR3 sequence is CASSEAGTSGDSYQETQYF. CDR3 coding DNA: TGTGCCAGCAGTGAAGCTGGGACTAGCGGGGATTCTTACCAAGAGACCCAGTACTTC.

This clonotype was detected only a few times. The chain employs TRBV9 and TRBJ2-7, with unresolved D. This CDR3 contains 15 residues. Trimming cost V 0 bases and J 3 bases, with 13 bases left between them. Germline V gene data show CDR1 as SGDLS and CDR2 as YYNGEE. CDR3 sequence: CASSVAMGLIYEQYF. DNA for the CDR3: TGTGCCAGCAGCGTAGCGATGGGCCTGATCTACGAGCAGTACTTC.

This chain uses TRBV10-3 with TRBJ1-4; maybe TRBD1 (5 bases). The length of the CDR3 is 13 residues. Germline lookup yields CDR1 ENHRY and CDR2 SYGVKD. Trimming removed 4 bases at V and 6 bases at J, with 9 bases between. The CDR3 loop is CAISGGYDEKLFF. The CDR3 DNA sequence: TGTGCCATCAGTGGGGGCTATGATGAAAAACTGTTTTTT.